Listed below are T cell receptor beta chains from one sample, sequenced in a study of OX40 agonist ivuxolimab in advanced cancers. Clones were sequenced by immunoSEQ multiplex PCR, and TCRdb holds only the in-frame ones, with some missing. In the table there are tens of thousands of clones, roughly nine tenths of which are singletons. The sequencing used CD4+ or CD8+ T cells sorted from blood, collected in a trial of the OX40 agonist ivuxolimab. The receptors stem from an adult with an advanced solid tumor such as melanoma, head and neck, liver or kidney cancer. Both conserved end residues are part of each CDR3. A D gene is named only where the DNA matches it firmly. Clone size is not always given. Where it is, it says once, few, many or a class for expanded clones.

>.|TRBJ1-4|TRBD1|14|TRBV19
CASSLQGTSEKLFF
TGTGCCAGTTCCTTACAGGGGACAAGTGAAAAACTGTTTTTT
>once|TRBJ2-3|.|14|TRBV5-1
CASSFEGSTDTQYF
TGCGCCAGCAGCTTTGAGGGGAGCACAGATACGCAGTATTTT
>.|TRBJ2-5|.|13|TRBV27
CASRRQAGETQYF
TGTGCCAGCCGTAGACAGGCCGGGGAGACCCAGTACTTC
>.|TRBJ2-1|.|12|TRBV30
CAWRYLHNEQFF
TGTGCCTGGAGGTACCTGCACAATGAGCAGTTCTTC
>.|TRBJ1-2|.|14|TRBV6-4
CASSDRQGLYGYTF
TGTGCCAGCAGTGATCGTCAGGGCCTCTATGGCTACACCTTC
>.|TRBJ2-5|TRBD2|14|TRBV7-3
CASSFSSGQETQYF
TGTGCCAGCAGCTTCTCTAGCGGACAAGAGACCCAGTACTTC
>.|TRBJ2-7|TRBD2|20|TRBV7-2
CASSLAFGSGTSGARQVQYF
TGTGCCAGCAGCTTAGCCTTTGGTTCCGGGACTAGCGGGGCCAGGCAGGTGCAGTACTTC
>.|TRBJ2-1|TRBD2|16|TRBV30
CARTSGGPINYNEQFF
TGTGCCCGGACTAGCGGGGGCCCTATCAATTACAATGAGCAGTTCTTC
>.|TRBJ2-7|.|14|TRBV18
CASSPGESVYEQYF
TGTGCCAGCTCCCCGGGAGAGAGCGTCTACGAGCAGTACTTC
>once|TRBJ2-7|.|15|TRBV6-5
CASRRTEGISYEQYF
TGTGCCAGCAGGCGAACGGAGGGGATCTCCTACGAGCAGTACTTC
>.|TRBJ2-5|TRBD2|13|TRBV6-6
CASRNSGGETQYF
TGTGCCAGCAGGAATAGCGGGGGGGAGACCCAGTACTTC
>.|TRBJ1-4|.|15|TRBV10-3
CAISESREGNEKLFF
TGTGCCATCAGTGAGTCCAGGGAGGGTAATGAAAAACTGTTTTTT
>.|TRBJ2-5|TRBD2|15|TRBV11-2
CASSLGGRAQETQYF
TGTGCCAGCAGCTTAGGTGGGAGGGCCCAAGAGACCCAGTACTTC
>few|TRBJ1-2|.|14|TRBV4-3
CASSQNRVPGGYTF
TGCGCCAGCAGCCAAAACAGGGTTCCGGGTGGCTACACCTTC
>.|TRBJ2-1|.|15|TRBV6-6
CASKAGTNSYNEQFF
TGTGCCAGCAAGGCGGGGACCAACTCCTACAATGAGCAGTTCTTC
>.|TRBJ1-3|.|13|TRBV6-1
CASSRGDGNTIYF
TGTGCCAGCAGCAGGGGAGATGGAAACACCATATATTTT
>.|TRBJ2-3|.|16|TRBV27
CAGSFSGVTITDTQYF
TGTGCCGGCAGTTTTTCGGGGGTAACTATCACAGATACGCAGTATTTT
>.|TRBJ2-1|TRBD1|14|TRBV27
CASSLGQVNNEQFF
TGTGCCAGCAGTTTGGGACAGGTAAACAATGAGCAGTTCTTC
>once|TRBJ2-3|.|13|TRBV5-1
CASSRLSTDTQYF
TGCGCCAGCAGCCGACTAAGCACAGATACGCAGTATTTT
>.|TRBJ1-2|.|12|TRBV28
CASASLYYGYTF
TGTGCCAGCGCCTCCCTTTACTATGGCTACACCTTC
>.|TRBJ2-7|.|13|TRBV28
CASSWGSSYEQYF
TGTGCCAGCAGTTGGGGGAGCTCCTACGAGCAGTACTTC
>.|TRBJ2-3|.|14|TRBV9
CASSAGPRADTQYF
TGTGCCAGCAGCGCAGGGCCCAGGGCAGATACGCAGTATTTT
>once|TRBJ2-3|TRBD2|17|TRBV5-1
CASSSSGSGGSTDTQYF
TGCGCCAGCAGCAGCTCTGGGAGCGGGGGGAGCACAGATACGCAGTATTTT
>.|TRBJ1-4|.|14|TRBV7-9
CASSHGQTNEKLFF
TGTGCCAGCAGCCATGGACAGACTAATGAAAAACTGTTTTTT
>.|TRBJ2-1|TRBD2|16|TRBV19
CASSIDGTNSYNEQFF
TGTGCCAGTAGTATAGATGGGACTAACTCCTACAATGAGCAGTTCTTC
>few|TRBJ2-2|TRBD1|15|TRBV6-5
CASSYYAGGSGELFF
TGTGCCAGCAGTTACTATGCAGGGGGCAGCGGGGAGCTGTTTTTT
>once|TRBJ1-2|.|15|TRBV4-1
CASSPGQPLNYGYTF
TGCGCCAGCAGCCCAGGACAGCCCCTAAACTATGGCTACACCTTC
>.|TRBJ2-7|.|15|TRBV6-6
CASSYIWDTKYEQYF
TGTGCCAGCAGTTATATCTGGGACACGAAGTACGAGCAGTACTTC
>.|TRBJ2-7|TRBD1|13|TRBV6-1
CASSGTGDGEQYF
TGTGCCTCCTCCGGGACAGGGGACGGCGAGCAGTACTTC
>.|TRBJ1-3|.|13|TRBV10-2
CASSGSLRAGENF
TGCGCCAGCAGTGGTTCCTTGAGGGCAGGGGAGAATTTT
>.|TRBJ1-1|.|14|TRBV25-1
CASSEWGQNTEAFF
TGTGCCAGCAGTGAATGGGGCCAGAACACTGAAGCTTTCTTT
>.|TRBJ2-4|TRBD2|18|TRBV7-8
CASSYLAGGLEAKNIQYF
TGTGCCAGCAGTTATCTCGCGGGGGGGCTGGAGGCCAAAAACATTCAGTACTTC
>.|TRBJ2-5|.|15|TRBV9
CASSVGGSDLGTQYF
TGTGCCAGCAGCGTAGGGGGTAGCGACCTTGGGACCCAGTACTTC
>few|TRBJ1-2|.|15|TRBV27
CASSSDPPRESGYTF
TGTGCCAGCAGTTCTGACCCCCCTCGGGAGAGTGGCTACACCTTC
>.|TRBJ1-1|TRBD1|14|TRBV6-5
CASRTPGQVPEAFF
TGTGCCAGCAGGACACCGGGACAGGTCCCTGAAGCTTTCTTT
>.|TRBJ1-6|TRBD1|13|TRBV7-2
CASSFRQGEYLHF
TGTGCCAGCAGCTTCAGACAGGGAGAGTACCTCCACTTT
>.|TRBJ1-1|.|17|TRBV11-1
CASSLVSGRHKNTEAFF
TGTGCCAGCAGCTTAGTGTCGGGGAGGCATAAGAACACTGAAGCTTTCTTT
>.|TRBJ1-2|.|11|TRBV6-5
CASRGNYGYTF
TGTGCCAGCAGAGGGAACTATGGCTACACCTTC
>.|TRBJ2-5|TRBD1|15|TRBV2
CASGGEGQGVETQYF
TGTGCCAGCGGAGGCGAGGGACAGGGGGTTGAGACCCAGTACTTC
>.|TRBJ1-2|TRBD1|17|TRBV4-3
CASSQSAVPGGRYGYTF
TGCGCCAGCAGCCAATCCGCGGTTCCAGGGGGCAGGTATGGCTACACCTTC
>.|TRBJ2-2|TRBD1|15|TRBV5-1
CASSFTGVNTGELFF
TGCGCCAGCAGCTTTACAGGGGTCAACACCGGGGAGCTGTTTTTT
>few|TRBJ2-1|TRBD1|13|TRBV6-5
CASRGQGGNEQFF
TGTGCCAGCAGAGGACAGGGGGGAAATGAGCAGTTCTTC
>.|TRBJ2-1|.|14|TRBV9
CASSVGDRSGEQFF
TGTGCCAGCAGCGTAGGAGACAGGTCCGGTGAGCAGTTCTTC
>.|TRBJ1-1|TRBD1|13|TRBV5-6
CASSFTQGAEAFF
TGTGCCAGCAGCTTTACTCAGGGGGCTGAAGCTTTCTTT
>few|TRBJ2-7|TRBD2|16|TRBV30
CAWKRGLAGGDYEQYF
TGTGCCTGGAAGAGGGGACTAGCGGGGGGTGACTACGAGCAGTACTTC
>.|TRBJ1-1|.|13|TRBV7-7
CASSLAGESEAFF
TGTGCTAGCAGCTTAGCGGGTGAGAGTGAAGCTTTCTTT
>once|TRBJ1-2|.|14|TRBV25-1
CASSEPQRQQGYTF
TGTGCCAGCAGTGAACCCCAGCGACAGCAGGGCTACACCTTC
>.|TRBJ2-5|.|11|TRBV7-2
CASSFQETQYF
TGTGCCAGCAGCTTTCAAGAGACCCAGTACTTC
>.|TRBJ2-6|.|19|TRBV9
CASSVGEGGAGSGANVLTF
TGTGCCAGCAGCGTAGGGGAGGGGGGCGCCGGATCTGGGGCCAACGTCCTGACTTTC
>.|TRBJ2-3|TRBD2|15|TRBV7-6
CASSLDVAGRNTQYF
TGTGCCAGCAGCTTAGATGTAGCGGGGCGAAATACGCAGTATTTT
>.|TRBJ2-5|.|16|TRBV5-4
CASSLERGSQGETQYF
TGTGCCAGCAGCTTGGAAAGGGGATCCCAAGGAGAGACCCAGTACTTC
>.|TRBJ2-1|TRBD2|13|TRBV10-1
CASVGLAGNEQFF
TGCGCCAGCGTGGGACTAGCAGGCAATGAGCAGTTCTTC
>.|TRBJ2-1|TRBD2|18|TRBV12-5
CASGPNLGLAGKYNEQFF
TGTGCTAGTGGTCCCAACCTCGGACTAGCGGGGAAATACAATGAGCAGTTCTTC